This record covers a single T cell receptor beta chain. Sequencing was performed with immunoSEQ multiplex PCR; in TCRdb, only in-frame clones are kept and a portion is missing. Altogether about 87,000 clones are present, over 80% being singletons, with the ten largest covering 2% to 2.5%. The data derive from a study of blood T cell repertoires in COVID-19. V lost 2 bases and J lost 6; bases outside the gene matches: 3. The CDR3 extends over 14 amino acids. CDR1 is KGHSH, CDR2 LQKENI, per germline. The sequenced material came from peripheral blood. The source of this sequence is a woman aged 70-85 years with acute or convalescent COVID-19. The chain employs TRBV18 and TRBJ1-2; 10 positions match TRBD1. As DNA, the CDR3 is TGTGCCAGCTCACCAGTGGGACAGGGGAATGGCTACACCTTC. Protein: CASSPVGQGNGYTF.